The rows below give T cell receptor beta chains drawn from one sample of a study of blood T cell repertoires in COVID-19. Assay: immunoSEQ multiplex PCR; the TCRdb copy retains only in-frame clones and omits some. The table shows some 240,000 clones, with over 70% occurring only once. The sample taken for sequencing was PBMCs or T cells enriched from blood (not recorded which). The receptors here all came from a woman between 40 and 55 years old who had been exposed to COVID-19. Both conserved end residues are part of each CDR3. The D gene is left open where the match is weak. A clone size is listed for some rows: how often the clone was seen (once, few, many), or a class if it is expanded.

>.|TRBV5-8|.|TRBJ2-2
CASSLTGMGANTGELFF
TGTGCCAGCAGCTTGACGGGGATGGGCGCGAACACCGGGGAGCTGTTTTTT
>.|TRBV19|.|TRBJ1-1
CASSSDRRNTEAFF
TGTGCCAGTAGTAGCGACAGGAGGAACACTGAAGCTTTCTTT
>.|TRBV7-3|.|TRBJ2-5
CASRPPVEETQYF
TGTGCCAGCAGGCCTCCGGTTGAAGAGACCCAGTACTTC
>.|TRBV7-7|TRBD1|TRBJ2-1
CASSLGTGATNEQFF
TGTGCCAGCAGCCTCGGGACAGGGGCAACCAATGAGCAGTTCTTC
>.|TRBV19|TRBD1|TRBJ1-2
CASSRGTVKTYGYTF
TGTGCCAGTAGTAGGGGGACAGTTAAAACCTATGGCTACACCTTC
>few|TRBV6-5|TRBD1|TRBJ1-2
CASGTVYSGYTF
TGTGCCAGCGGGACAGTCTACTCTGGCTACACCTTC
>.|TRBV5-6|.|TRBJ1-3
CASSLGQAGSIYF
TGTGCCAGCAGCTTGGGACAGGCCGGCTCCATATATTTT
>.|TRBV11-1|.|TRBJ1-6
CASSHEDSSSPLHF
TGTGCCAGCAGCCACGAGGACAGCAGTTCACCCCTCCACTTT
>.|TRBV7-9|TRBD1|TRBJ1-3
CASSSQGAAGNTIYF
TGTGCCAGCAGCTCACAGGGGGCGGCTGGAAACACCATATATTTT
>.|TRBV7-3|TRBD1|TRBJ2-7
CASSLGQGGHEQYF
TGTGCCAGCAGCTTAGGACAGGGTGGCCACGAGCAGTACTTC
>.|TRBV9|.|TRBJ2-2
CASSVVQGPGELFF
TGTGCCAGCAGCGTAGTACAGGGACCCGGGGAGCTGTTTTTT
>few|TRBV5-1|TRBD1|TRBJ1-2
CASSLTGGLNYGYTF
TGCGCCAGCAGCTTAACAGGGGGTCTTAACTATGGCTACACCTTC
>.|TRBV11-2|.|TRBJ1-3
CASSFAGAVGSGNTIYF
TGTGCCAGCAGCTTTGCGGGGGCTGTCGGTTCTGGAAACACCATATATTTT
>.|TRBV18|.|TRBJ2-5
CASSPSGSGETQYF
TGTGCCAGCTCACCATCGGGGTCTGGAGAGACCCAGTACTTC